What follows are 29 T cell receptor beta chains derived from one specimen sequenced in a study of blood T cell dynamics during melanoma immunotherapy. As for time point: week 3, after first cycle of checkpoint inhibitor. The method was immunoSEQ multiplex PCR; TCRdb's version includes in-frame clones alone and lacks a portion of them. The repertoire consists of over 6,000 clones, with 88% occurring once and the leading ten covering approximately 5%. The material was blood, obtained from a patient treated with checkpoint blockade. The receptors shown here come from a human donor with melanoma.

This rearrangement joins TRBV10-3 to TRBJ1-4; 10 bases line up with TRBD1. Trimming cost V 3 bases and J 8 bases; bases outside gene matches: 3. This CDR3 spans 14 amino acids. Germline loops: CDR1 ENHRY, CDR2 SYGVKD. The CDR3: CAISDRTGGEKLFF. The CDR3 DNA is TGTGCCATCAGTGATCGGACAGGGGGAGAAAAACTGTTTTTT.

The rearrangement joins TRBV30 to TRBJ1-6; D uncertain. The CDR3 totals 12 residues. The germline V gene has CDR1 GTSNPN and CDR2 SVGIG (reference sequence). Trimming pared 2 bases from V and 8 bases from J, leaving 7 bases between. CDR3 nucleotide sequence: TGTGCCTGGAGTCCCGGGGATTCACCCCTCCACTTT. This sequence encodes CAWSPGDSPLHF.

The chain couples TRBV7-9 to TRBJ2-7; D remains unclear. CDR3 length equals 12 residues. The germline V gene has CDR1 SEHNR and CDR2 FQNEAQ (reference sequence). Between the trimmed V and J ends, which lost 5 bases and 7 bases, there was a span of 12 bases. In DNA, the CDR3 is TGTGCCAGCAGCCCCCTCGACTTAGAGCAGTACTTC. It specifies CASSPLDLEQYF.

This chain links TRBV11-3 with TRBJ1-6; a weak D match, TRBD1 (6 bases). Trimming pared 5 bases from V and 3 bases from J, leaving 8 bases between. The CDR3 extends over 14 amino acids. Germline V lookup: CDR1 SGHNT, CDR2 YENEEA. The CDR3 DNA sequence: TGTGCCAGCAGCCGGGACAACTATAATTCACCCCTCCACTTT. This codes for CASSRDNYNSPLHF.

V is TRBV7-3 and J is TRBJ1-1; 7 nucleotides line up with TRBD1. The CDR3 contains 14 residues. Trimming at V came to 3 bases and at J to 3 bases, leaving 4 bases not matched to a gene. Germline V gene lookup returns CDR1 SGHTA and CDR2 FQGTGA. This chain's CDR3 is CASSFTGADTEAFF. CDR3 DNA: TGTGCCAGCAGCTTTACAGGGGCGGACACTGAAGCTTTCTTT.

The rearrangement links TRBV28 to TRBJ2-7, with D tentatively TRBD1 or TRBD2 (5 bases each). Germline values: CDR1 MDHEN, CDR2 SYDVKM. V was trimmed by 2 bases and J by 7 bases, leaving 9 bases between them. There are 12 residues in the CDR3. CDR3 region: CASSLRDQEQYF. For the CDR3, the DNA is TGTGCCAGCAGTTTAAGGGACCAGGAGCAGTACTTC. Full variable domain (rest looked up from reference TRBV28 and TRBJ2-7): DVKVTQSSRYLVKRTGEKVFLECVQDMDHENMFWYRQDPGLGLRLIYFSYDVKMKEKGDIPEGYSVSREKKERFSLILESASTNQTSMYLCASSLRDQEQYFGPGTRLTVT.

This chain links TRBV10-2 with TRBJ2-7, with TRBD2 matching 7 bases. The CDR3 totals 13 residues. Trimming took 4 bases from V and 5 from J; bases not matched to a gene: 5. Germline CDR1 is WSHSY and CDR2 is SAAADI. The CDR3 DNA reads TGCGCCAGCAGTGGGGGGGGGAACAACGAGCAGTACTTC. Residues: CASSGGGNNEQYF.

The V gene is TRBV5-1, the J gene TRBJ2-5; either TRBD1 or TRBD2 may fit D (5 bases each). V lost 0 bases and J 7 bases, leaving 16 bases between the germline ends. The CDR3 totals 15 residues. Germline V gene sequence: CDR1 SGHRS, CDR2 YFSETQ. DNA of the CDR3: TGCGCCAGCAGCTTGGAGGCAGGGACCATAAGGACCCAGTACTTC. Its protein product is CASSLEAGTIRTQYF.

This chain uses TRBV19 with TRBJ2-5, with D perhaps TRBD2 (5 bases). The V and J ends lost 7 bases and 5 bases respectively, with 17 bases between them. Looked up from germline, CDR1 is LNHDA and CDR2 is SQIVND (reference sequence). This CDR3 contains 14 residues. The CDR3 nucleotides read TGTGCCAGTACGAGGGTAGGAGGTTTGGAGACCCAGTACTTC. Amino acids: CASTRVGGLETQYF.

This clone was seen only once. The chain links TRBV2 to TRBJ2-7; D remains ambiguous. The CDR3 spans 12 residues. V lost 0 bases and J lost 3, with 3 bases in between. Germline CDR1 reads SNHLY; CDR2 reads FYNNEI. The CDR3 here is CASSEAVYEQYF. CDR3 coding DNA: TGTGCCAGCAGTGAAGCCGTCTACGAGCAGTACTTC.

This chain joins TRBV5-1 and TRBJ2-2, with TRBD2 matching over 9 bases. CDR3 length: 17 residues. V lost 0 bases, J lost 4 bases, and 7 bases stayed unmatched. Germline V gene lookup returns CDR1 SGHRS and CDR2 YFSETQ. The DNA of the CDR3 is TGCGCCAGCAGCTTGGTCTCTCTAGCGGGGCCCACCGGGGAGCTGTTTTTT. Translating gives CASSLVSLAGPTGELFF.

The chain carries TRBV5-1 and TRBJ1-4; perhaps TRBD1 as D (5 bases). CDR3 length: 15 amino acids. Germline assignment: CDR1 SGHRS and CDR2 YFSETQ. Trimming left V 0 bases short and J 2 bases short, with 8 bases between. CDR3 sequence (DNA): TGCGCCAGCAGCTTGGCCCGGGGCACTAATGAAAAACTGTTTTTT. This codes for CASSLARGTNEKLFF.

The gene calls are TRBV7-2 and TRBJ1-5, with D perhaps matching TRBD1 (6 bases). The CDR3 spans 16 residues. The V gene lost 0 bases and the J gene lost 5 bases, with 14 bases spanning the gap. The germline V gene has CDR1 SGHTA and CDR2 FQGNSA. Here the CDR3 reads CASSLASGTTDQPQHF. The CDR3 region has the DNA TGTGCCAGCAGCTTAGCTTCCGGGACAACGGATCAGCCCCAGCATTTT.

The chain links TRBV28 to TRBJ1-5; D is possibly TRBD1 (6 bases). Trimming took off 7 bases at V and 7 bases at J, with 29 bases between the two ends. Germline loops: CDR1 MDHEN, CDR2 SYDVKM. The CDR3 contains 18 residues. The CDR3 region has the DNA TGTGCCAGCACCCCTTTACGGGGGGCAGGGACCGTCGAGCAGCCCCAGCATTTT. It encodes CASTPLRGAGTVEQPQHF.

The chain uses TRBV9 and TRBJ2-3; 10 nucleotides match TRBD2. Germline-derived CDR1 and CDR2 are SGDLS and YYNGEE. The V gene end was trimmed by 2 bases and the J gene end by 0 bases; junction bases not matched to a gene: 6. This CDR3 region has 17 residues. CDR3 in amino acids: CASSVSGGPLSTDTQYF. The CDR3 DNA sequence: TGTGCCAGCAGCGTTAGCGGGGGGCCACTTAGCACAGATACGCAGTATTTT.

This rearrangement joins TRBV6-1 to TRBJ2-5; no firm D call. Judging by the DNA end, TRBJ2-7 fits better; the J call may be wrong. The CDR3 consists of 14 residues. The germline V gene has CDR1 MNHNS and CDR2 SASEGT. For the CDR3, the DNA is TGTGCCAGCAGCTTCAAGGCCCTCTATTACGAGCAGTACTTC. Amino acids: CASSFKALYYEQYF.

CDR3 sequence (DNA): TGTGCCAGCAGGGGGCGCCGAGGCTACACCTTC. It codes for CASRGRRGYTF. The rearrangement joins TRBV27 to TRBJ1-2; D possibly corresponds to TRBD1 (5 bases). This CDR3 is built from 11 residues. Trimming left V 6 bases short and J 8 bases short, with 10 bases between. Germline CDR1 reads MNHEY; CDR2 reads SMNVEV (reference sequence).

On this clone: One end of the junction does not line up with germline, which may come from a read error. The same CDR3 also results from other DNA sequences found in this sample. This rearrangement joins TRBV25-1 to TRBJ1-4; the D gene is possibly TRBD1 (5 bases). CDR3 length: 14 amino acids. From germline, CDR1 is MGHDK and CDR2 SYGVNS. The CDR3 loop is CASSVGGVGEKLFF. In DNA, the CDR3 is TGCGCCAGCAGTGTTGGGGGGGTGGGTGAAAAACTGTTTTTT. Together with reference TRBV25-1 and TRBJ1-4, the CDR3 gives the full variable domain: EADIYQTPRYLVIGTGKKITLECSQTMGHDKMYWYQQDPGMELHLIHYSYGVNSTEKGDLSSESTVSRIRTEHFPLTLESARPSHTSQYLCASSVGGVGEKLFFGSGTQLSVL.

CDR3 nucleotide sequence: TGTGCCAGCAGCCCAAGGACAGGAAGGGATGGGGAGTACTTC. Protein sequence: CASSPRTGRDGEYF. The V call is TRBV6-1, the J call TRBJ2-4; TRBD1 agrees at 7 bases. This CDR3 has 14 amino acids. The germline V gene encodes CDR1 MNHNS and CDR2 SASEGT. V dropped 6 bases and J dropped 14; count of bases not matched to a gene: 16.

V and J are TRBV28 and TRBJ2-7; 10 positions agree with TRBD2. The trim removed 5 bases at V and 7 bases at J, leaving 5 bases unmatched. The CDR3 sequence is 13 residues long. CDR1 and CDR2 (germline): MDHEN, SYDVKM. The CDR3 nucleotides are TGTGCCAGCAGTCCCGGACTAGCGGTGGAGCAGTACTTC. It is translated as CASSPGLAVEQYF.

The chain employs TRBV5-8 and TRBJ2-2; 7 bases are a match to TRBD2. J lost 1 base, V lost 5 bases, and 8 bases had no gene match. Germline-derived CDR1 and CDR2 are SGHTS and YDEGEE. The CDR3 extends over 16 amino acids. CDR3 nucleotides: TGTGCCAGCAGGACAACTAGCGAGGGGAACACCGGGGAGCTGTTTTTT. Translation: CASRTTSEGNTGELFF. Based on the CDR3 plus reference TRBV5-8 and TRBJ2-2, the full variable domain is EAGVTQSPTHLIKTRGQQATLRCSPISGHTSVYWYQQALGLGLQFLLWYDEGEERNRGNFPPRFSGRQFPNYSSELNVNALELEDSALYLCASRTTSEGNTGELFFGEGSRLTVL.

The chain couples TRBV4-1 to TRBJ2-1; D possibly matches TRBD1 or TRBD2 (5 bases each). In germline, CDR1 is MGHRA, CDR2 YSYEKL. Trimming stripped 5 bases from V and 8 bases from J, with 16 bases between. This CDR3 has 14 residues. CDR3 residues: CASSRDQVGHEQFF. CDR3 DNA: TGCGCCAGCAGCAGGGACCAGGTAGGCCATGAGCAGTTCTTC.

The gene calls are TRBV19 and TRBJ2-2, with D possibly being TRBD1 (6 bases). Germline V gene sequence: CDR1 LNHDA, CDR2 SQIVND (reference sequence). V lost 5 bases and J lost 3, with 10 bases in between. The CDR3 has 14 residues. The CDR3 nucleotides read TGTGCCAGTAGTCTCTACAGGGACACCGGGGAGCTGTTTTTT. It yields the protein CASSLYRDTGELFF.

The chain links TRBV4-1 to TRBJ2-4; weak D call: TRBD2 (6 bases). This CDR3 has 14 residues. Germline CDR1 and CDR2: MGHRA and YSYEKL. The germline V and J ends were trimmed by 4 bases and 8 bases, with 15 bases remaining between them. The CDR3 DNA is TGCGCCAGCAGCCCATACGGGGGTCCGGACATTCAGTACTTC. Encoded protein: CASSPYGGPDIQYF.

The chain combines TRBV29-1 with TRBJ2-5; the match to TRBD2 covers 13 bases. This CDR3 comprises 15 residues. V shed 2 bases, J shed 7 bases, and the junction held 7 bases outside the gene matches. The germline CDR1 and CDR2 sequences are SQVTM and ANQGSEA. As DNA, the CDR3 is TGCAGCGTTGAAAAACTAGCGGGGGGGCTAGGGACCCAGTACTTC. The encoded protein is CSVEKLAGGLGTQYF.

The V call is TRBV7-6, the J call TRBJ2-3; the D gene is possibly TRBD1 (5 bases). V was clipped by 1 base and J by 2 bases, with 13 bases between them. Looked up from germline, CDR1 is SGHVS and CDR2 is FNYEAQ. This CDR3 is 16 amino acids long. The CDR3 sequence: CASSLGTTDYTDTQYF. The CDR3 region has the DNA TGTGCCAGCAGCTTAGGGACGACAGATTACACAGATACGCAGTATTTT.

The CDR3 is CASSTSGGGSYNEQFF. The CDR3 coding sequence is TGTGCCAGCAGCACTAGCGGGGGGGGCTCCTACAATGAGCAGTTCTTC. The chain recombines TRBV7-9 with TRBJ2-1; the match to TRBD2 covers 13 bases. The trim removed 5 bases at V and 0 bases at J, leaving 1 base unmatched. Per germline, CDR1 SEHNR and CDR2 FQNEAQ (reference sequence). There are 16 residues in the CDR3.

This clone occurred a few times. The chain links TRBV28 to TRBJ1-5; D remains ambiguous. V lost 1 base and J 3 bases, leaving 7 bases between the germline ends. The germline V gene has CDR1 MDHEN and CDR2 SYDVKM. CDR3 length equals 14 residues. CDR3 loop: CASSLLAANQPQHF. As DNA, the CDR3 is TGTGCCAGCAGTTTATTGGCAGCCAATCAGCCCCAGCATTTT.

Concerning this clone itself: A junction boundary mismatches the germline segment, possibly from a read error. This sample also contains other DNA sequences that code for the same CDR3. The chain carries TRBV5-6 and TRBJ2-5, with D possibly TRBD2 on 5 matching bases. The CDR3 length is 13 residues. Germline loops: CDR1 SGHDT, CDR2 YYEEEE. CDR3 in DNA: TGTGCCAGCAGCTTGGTTGTAACGGCTAGCTCCCACTTC. Translated: CASSLVVTASSHF.